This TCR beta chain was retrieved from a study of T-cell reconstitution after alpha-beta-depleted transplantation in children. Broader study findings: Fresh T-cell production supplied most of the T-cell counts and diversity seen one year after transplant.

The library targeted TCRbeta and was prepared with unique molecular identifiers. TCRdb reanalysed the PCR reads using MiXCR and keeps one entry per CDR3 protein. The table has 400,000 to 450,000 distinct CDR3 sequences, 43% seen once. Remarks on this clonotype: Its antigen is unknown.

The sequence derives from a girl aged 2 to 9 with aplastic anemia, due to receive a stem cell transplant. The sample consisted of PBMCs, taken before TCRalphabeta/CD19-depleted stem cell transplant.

CDR3 sequence (DNA): TGTGCCAGCAGGACCCAGGACAGACCCAATGGCTACACCTTC. It is translated as CASRTQDRPNGYTF. V is TRBV28 and J is TRBJ1-2; D is perhaps TRBD1 (6 bases). The V and J ends lost 6 bases and 6 bases respectively, with 17 bases between them. The CDR3 is made up of 14 amino acids. Germline V gene data show CDR1 as MDHEN and CDR2 as SYDVKM.